Reported below is one T cell receptor beta chain. The specificity of this receptor is unknown. Base qualities were left out, and no much larger clone turns up one base away. This sample was taken from a study of cytomegalovirus exposure and HLA in healthy donors (dated 2017 in TCRdb). Concerning the study at large: The 666 repertoires of the first cohort and the approximately 110 validation repertoires were produced on the same platform, according to a later analysis. The study aimed to test whether signatures of past pathogen exposure could be identified by cataloging public T cell receptors. High-throughput TCR immunosequencing, statistical association of individual TCRs with disease status, and machine learning were combined to predict cytomegalovirus infection status. In addition to the first cohort of roughly 700 subjects, a separate validation cohort of approximately 110 different subjects was used.

The CDR3 covers 13 residues, taking in both the cysteine and the phenylalanine. This entry keeps only the CDR3 DNA: 39 bases, framed from base 1. Trimming at the junction amounts to 0 bases on V and 6 bases on J, and the germline ends lie 6 bases apart. The germline V gene supplies CDR1 SGHTA and CDR2 FQGNSA. The donors were included in the validation cohort of over a hundred subjects, a group kept apart from the 666-subject first cohort. The library was made by the immunoSEQ multiplex PCR assay. Per the authors' processing: A statistical classification framework was built for diagnosing cytomegalovirus status from the catalog of TCR beta chain sequences. Sourced from immuneACCESS, this table was stored by TCRdb with only in-frame sequences that have V and J called. A share of the clones is absent; for the studies checked, an unresolved V gene accounts for under half, and the remainder has no known explanation. V and J calls and clone size are copied from that table; D and trimming were computed from the DNA. The table for this sample lists 300,000 to 400,000 clones; over 75% of them were counted only once. The top ten clonotypes cover approximately 0.96% of the sample.

Results and caveats for the whole study, not just this receptor: The classifier was reported to diagnose cytomegalovirus status with high specificity and sensitivity in both the original cohort and the validation cohort. The validation cohort had no HLA typing available for a later analysis, so co-occurrence within that cohort was assessed over all 120 or so repertoires. A total of some 180 TCR beta chains were listed by the study as associated with cytomegalovirus. In a later analysis, TCRs clustered in the first cohort were found to also tend to co-occur in the 130 or so validation repertoires, with roughly 93% of cluster scores above 0. In vitro tests confirmed that three of the cytomegalovirus-associated TCR beta chains recognize cytomegalovirus antigens. The authors suggested that the approach could potentially be generalized to other disease states and immunological phenotypes. Most TCR sequences were observed very rarely across donors, whereas some public TCRs were present in many individuals.

The source is a man aged 30-40 years in good health and CMV-seronegative. The sequence is built from TRBV7-2 and TRBJ2-1; the D gene is possibly TRBD1, with 5 bases matching. Material for sequencing was PBMCs. The encoded CDR3 is CASSLARGNEQFF. The DNA sequence is as follows: TGTGCCAGCAGCTTAGCAAGGGGCAATGAGCAGTTCTTC.